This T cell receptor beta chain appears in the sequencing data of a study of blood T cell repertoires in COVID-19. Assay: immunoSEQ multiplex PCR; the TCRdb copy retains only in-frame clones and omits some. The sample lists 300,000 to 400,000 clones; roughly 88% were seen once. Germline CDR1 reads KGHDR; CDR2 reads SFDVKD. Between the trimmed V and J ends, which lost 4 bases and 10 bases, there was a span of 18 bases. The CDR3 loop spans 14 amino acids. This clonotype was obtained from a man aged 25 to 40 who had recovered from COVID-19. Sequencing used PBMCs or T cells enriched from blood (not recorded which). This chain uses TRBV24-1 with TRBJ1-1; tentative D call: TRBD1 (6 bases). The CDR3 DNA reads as TGTGCCACCAGTGACGCCGGGGGAGGGGGTCGAGCTTTCTTT. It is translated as CATSDAGGGGRAFF.